This is a list of T cell receptor beta chains from one sample in a study of T-cell reconstitution after alpha-beta-depleted transplantation in children. TCRdb processed the PCR reads anew with MiXCR; each CDR3 protein has one entry. This sample has more than 550,000 distinct CDR3 sequences, with roughly a tenth found just once. Here the sequenced sample was PBMCs from the stem cell graft donor, taken from the stem cell graft. These receptors were collected from a human donor who donated a stem cell graft to a child with acute myeloid leukemia. Each CDR3 is given with its conserved first and last residue. D genes are given only for firm matches. Clone size is stated in some rows and not others, as once, few, many or a class when expanded.

V,size,D,J,DNA,CDR3
TRBV20-1,few,-,TRBJ1-6,TGCAGTGCTAACAGGGCGGTAGATAATTCACCCCTCCACTTT,CSANRAVDNSPLHF
TRBV10-3,many,TRBD1,TRBJ2-1,TGTGCCATCATCGAGGACAGGGGGAACAATGAGCAGTTCTTC,CAIIEDRGNNEQFF
TRBV7-9,-,-,TRBJ2-4,TGTGCCAGCAGCGCCGCAGGGTCCAAAAACATTCAGTACTTC,CASSAAGSKNIQYF
TRBV27,many,-,TRBJ1-1,TGTGCCAGCAGTTTATCTGGGGGGGGTGGTGAAGCTTTCTTT,CASSLSGGGGEAFF
TRBV7-9,few,-,TRBJ2-5,TGTGCCAGCAGCCTGGGGCGAAGGGCAGTAGAGACCCAGTACTTC,CASSLGRRAVETQYF
TRBV7-2,many,-,TRBJ1-2,TGTGCCAGCAGCTTAGATGCGGCCTATGGCTACACCTTC,CASSLDAAYGYTF
TRBV20-1,-,-,TRBJ1-5,TGCAGTGCTAGGCAGGGATTTGGTAGCAATCAGCCCCAGCATTTT,CSARQGFGSNQPQHF
TRBV12-5,few,-,TRBJ2-1,TGTGCTAGTGGTTTGGTACTCGGACAGAGTTACAATGAGCAGTTCTTC,CASGLVLGQSYNEQFF
TRBV30,-,-,TRBJ2-7,TGTGCCTTACGTGGGGGATGGTCCTACGAGCAGTACTTC,CALRGGWSYEQYF
TRBV6-1,many,-,TRBJ2-1,TGTGCCAGCAGCGAGTGGTACAATGAGCAGTTCTTC,CASSEWYNEQFF
TRBV20-1,-,-,TRBJ2-7,TGCAGTGCTCCTCACGACAGGCTAAGGAGTCCAACTTACGAGCAGTACTTC,CSAPHDRLRSPTYEQYF
TRBV4-3,-,-,TRBJ2-7,TGCGCCAGCAGCCAAGATTGGGGCAGCTACGAGCAGTACTTC,CASSQDWGSYEQYF
TRBV5-6,-,-,TRBJ2-1,TGTGCCAGCAGCTTGGTCCCCGGGAGTCAGTTCTTC,CASSLVPGSQFF
TRBV28,many,-,TRBJ1-4,TGTGCCAGCACCGTTGGAGCCAATGAAAAACTGTTTTTT,CASTVGANEKLFF
TRBV12-3/TRBV12-4,few,TRBD1,TRBJ2-7,TGTGCCAGCAGTTTGGGCAGGGGGCCGTACGAGCAGTACTTC,CASSLGRGPYEQYF
TRBV12-3/TRBV12-4,many,TRBD1,TRBJ1-2,TGTGCCAGCAGCCTGACAGGGAATGGCTACACCTTC,CASSLTGNGYTF
TRBV5-1,-,-,TRBJ1-2,TGCGCCAGCAGCTTGGGGCCAGGGGACGACTATGGCTACACCTTC,CASSLGPGDDYGYTF
TRBV11-2,many,-,TRBJ1-4,TGTGCCAGCAGCTTTAGTCAGGGTTGGAAACTGTTTTTT,CASSFSQGWKLFF
TRBV7-8,few,-,TRBJ2-2,TGTGCCAGCAGCTTAGCCCAGGTCACCGGGGAGCTGTTTTTT,CASSLAQVTGELFF
TRBV4-2,-,-,TRBJ2-7,TGTGCCAGCAGCCATCCCTTAAGGGCCCCCTACGAGCAGTACTTC,CASSHPLRAPYEQYF
TRBV5-6,-,-,TRBJ2-1,TGTGCCAGCAGCTTGAACCCAGCAAGCTCCTACAATGAGCAGTTCTTC,CASSLNPASSYNEQFF
TRBV6-1,-,-,TRBJ2-7,TGTGCCAGCAGGGGGGGAAGGGGGCCGTCCTACGAGCAGTACTTC,CASRGGRGPSYEQYF
TRBV29-1,-,TRBD1,TRBJ1-5,TGCAGCGTTGCCACAGGGGGCTTCAATCAGCCCCAGCATTTT,CSVATGGFNQPQHF
TRBV9,few,-,TRBJ2-3,TGTGCCAGCAGCGTAGTGACAGCCACAGATACGCAGTATTTT,CASSVVTATDTQYF
TRBV24-1,few,TRBD1,TRBJ1-5,TGTGCCACCAGTGACCGGACAGGGGGCAATCAGCCCCAGCATTTT,CATSDRTGGNQPQHF
TRBV5-5,few,TRBD1,TRBJ2-7,TGTGCCAGCAGCCGGGGACAGGGCCTATACGAGCAGTACTTC,CASSRGQGLYEQYF